These 2 T cell receptor beta chains came from one sample sequenced in a study of blood T cell repertoires in COVID-19. Produced via immunoSEQ multiplex PCR; TCRdb's table is partial and in-frame only. The data hold around 300,000 clones, with around 90% observed a single time. Sequencing was done on a sample of peripheral blood. Every receptor here comes from a man in his forties or fifties with acute or convalescent COVID-19.

The V and J genes are TRBV6-1 and TRBJ1-5; the D is unclear. CDR3 size: 15 residues. V lost 3 bases and J 7 bases, leaving 16 bases between the germline ends. Germline assignment: CDR1 MNHNS and CDR2 SASEGT. The CDR3 is CASSDGRVLIQPQHF. In DNA form, the CDR3 reads TGTGCCAGCAGTGATGGGCGAGTATTGATCCAGCCCCAGCATTTT.

Here the CDR3 reads CASSDSRDRGTEAFF. DNA for the CDR3: TGTGCCAGCTCCGATTCTAGGGACAGGGGCACTGAAGCTTTCTTT. The chain recombines TRBV18 with TRBJ1-1; TRBD1 aligns across 10 bases. V shed 6 bases, J shed 4 bases, and the junction held 8 bases outside the gene matches. The CDR3 contains 15 residues. Germline CDR1 reads KGHSH; CDR2 reads LQKENI.